This T cell receptor (beta chain) was recovered during a study of Ad26.COV2.S vaccination and SARS-CoV-2 variants. Points on this clone: The antigen is not known.

Assay used: immunoSEQ multiplex PCR; TCRdb lists only in-frame clones, some missing. This sample carries about 400,000 clones, around 92% of them seen once, and the ten largest clones take about 1.7%. The CDR3 totals 15 residues. Looked up from germline, CDR1 is MNHEY and CDR2 is SVGEGT. Trimming took 3 bases from V and 5 from J; bases not matched to a gene: 7. As for treatment: around 19 received Ad26.COV2.S at low or high dose, single or two shots; 5 received placebo; per-sample allocation not given. Following the first vaccine or placebo injection, samples were taken on day 63. Immunization relied on an Ad26 vector, which expressed Wuhan-strain SARS-CoV-2 spike. Study-level points and caveats: Vaccinees showed greater spike-specific TCR breadth than placebo recipients.

The rearrangement links TRBV6-2 or TRBV6-3 to TRBJ2-5; 9 nucleotides match TRBD2. The TCR sequence derives from a person aged 18-60 years who received the Ad26.COV2.S COVID-19 vaccine or a placebo. The input for sequencing was peripheral blood, taken in a trial of Ad26.COV2.S vaccine versus placebo. This CDR3 reads CASSYASGALETQYF. For the CDR3, the DNA is TGTGCCAGCAGTTATGCTAGCGGGGCCCTGGAGACCCAGTACTTC.